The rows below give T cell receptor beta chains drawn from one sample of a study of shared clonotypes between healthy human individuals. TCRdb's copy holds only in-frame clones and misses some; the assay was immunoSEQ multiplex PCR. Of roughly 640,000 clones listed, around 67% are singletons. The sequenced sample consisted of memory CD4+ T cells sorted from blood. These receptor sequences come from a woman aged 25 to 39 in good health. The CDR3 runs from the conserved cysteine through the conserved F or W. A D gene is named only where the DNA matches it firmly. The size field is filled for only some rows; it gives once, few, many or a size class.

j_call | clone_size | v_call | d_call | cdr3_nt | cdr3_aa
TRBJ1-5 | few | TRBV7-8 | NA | TGTGCCAGCAGCTTAGAGAGCCAGGGCCATAGCAATCAGCCCCAGCATTTT | CASSLESQGHSNQPQHF
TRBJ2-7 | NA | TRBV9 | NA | TGTGCCAGCAGCGCCCTACAGATCTCCTACGAGCAGTACTTC | CASSALQISYEQYF
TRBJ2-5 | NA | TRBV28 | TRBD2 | TGTGCCAGCAACCCCCCGGGGGGTCAAGAGACCCAGTACTTC | CASNPPGGQETQYF
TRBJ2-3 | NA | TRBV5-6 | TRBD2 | TGTGCCAGCAGCTTGGAATGGCGGGAGCGGAGCACAGATACGCAGTATTTT | CASSLEWRERSTDTQYF
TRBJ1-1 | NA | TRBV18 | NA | TGTGCCAGCTCACCGCAGTCCAGGGGACGGCGCACTGAAGCTTTCTTT | CASSPQSRGRRTEAFF
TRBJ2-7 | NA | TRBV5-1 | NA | TGCGCCAGCAGCTTGGGCGGGACCGAGCAGTACTTC | CASSLGGTEQYF
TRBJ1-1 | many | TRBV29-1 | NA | TGCAGCGTTGTCCCCATGGCCTTAACTGAAGCTTTCTTT | CSVVPMALTEAFF
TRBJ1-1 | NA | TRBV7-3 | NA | TGTGCCAGCAGCTTAAGTGAGGACACTGAAGCTTTCTTT | CASSLSEDTEAFF
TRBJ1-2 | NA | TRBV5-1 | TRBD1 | TGCGCCAGCAGCTTGGATGGACAGGGGGCGGGTGGCTACACCTTC | CASSLDGQGAGGYTF
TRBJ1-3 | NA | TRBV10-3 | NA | TGTGCCATCAGAGCCCCCTCTGGAAACACCATATATTTT | CAIRAPSGNTIYF
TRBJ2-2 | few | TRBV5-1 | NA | TGCGCCAGCAGCTATGAGGGGAACACCGGGGAGCTGTTTTTT | CASSYEGNTGELFF
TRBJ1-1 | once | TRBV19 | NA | TGTGCCAGTAGTATAGTCGGAGGCATGAGAGCTGAAGCTTTCTTT | CASSIVGGMRAEAFF
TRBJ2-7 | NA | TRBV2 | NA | TGTGCCAGCAGTGGGCAATCCTACGAGCAGTACTTC | CASSGQSYEQYF
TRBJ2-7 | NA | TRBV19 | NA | TGTGCCACCGAAGAAGGTGTAGGGGGCTACGAGCAGTACTTC | CATEEGVGGYEQYF
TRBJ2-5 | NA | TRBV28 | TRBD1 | TGTGCCAGCAGTGGACAGGGAGAAGAGACCCAGTACTTC | CASSGQGEETQYF
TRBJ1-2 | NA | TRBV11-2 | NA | TGTGCCAGCAGTCGGACGGGGAGAAACTATGGCTACACCTTC | CASSRTGRNYGYTF
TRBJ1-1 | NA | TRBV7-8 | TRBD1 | TGTGCCAGCAGCTTACCTACCGGGACAGGGAGAGCTTTCTTT | CASSLPTGTGRAFF
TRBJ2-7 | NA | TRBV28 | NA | TGTGCCAGCGGGTGGACAGCTCCTTACGAGCAGTACTTC | CASGWTAPYEQYF
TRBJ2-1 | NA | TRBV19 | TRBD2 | TGTGCCAGTAGTATCAGGCTAGCGGGAGGGCCTTCCTACAATGAGCAGTTCTTC | CASSIRLAGGPSYNEQFF
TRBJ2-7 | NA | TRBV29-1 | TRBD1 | TGCAGCGTTGAAACGGGACAGGGGCATTACGAGCAGTACTTC | CSVETGQGHYEQYF
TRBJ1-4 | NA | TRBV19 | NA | TGTGCCAGTAAAGGGGGGGCGACTAATGAAAAACTGTTTTTT | CASKGGATNEKLFF
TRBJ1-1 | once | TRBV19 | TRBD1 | TGTGCCAGTAGTCAGGGGACAGGGATGAACACTGAAGCTTTCTTT | CASSQGTGMNTEAFF
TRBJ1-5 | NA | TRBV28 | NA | TGTGCCAGCAGTGCCCCGGGGGTGGGTGAGCAGCCCCAGCATTTT | CASSAPGVGEQPQHF
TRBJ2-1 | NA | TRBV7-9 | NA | TGTGCCAGCAGCTTATTAGGGGGTGAGCAGTTCTTC | CASSLLGGEQFF
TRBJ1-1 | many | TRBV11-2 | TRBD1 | TGTGCCAGCAGCGACACGACAGGGGGTGACACTGAAGCTTTCTTT | CASSDTTGGDTEAFF
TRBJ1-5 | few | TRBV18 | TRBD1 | TGTGCCAGCTCCTTTGACAGGGACTATCAGCCCCAGCATTTT | CASSFDRDYQPQHF
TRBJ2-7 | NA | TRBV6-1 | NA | TGTGCCAGCATCACCGACATGAAATTGACCTACGAGCAGTACTTC | CASITDMKLTYEQYF
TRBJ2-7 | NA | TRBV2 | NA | TGTGCCAGCAGTGGGATTAACGAGCAGTACTTC | CASSGINEQYF
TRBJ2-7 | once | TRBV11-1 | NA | TGTGCCAGCAGCTTAGCTTCGATCGGACAGAACTACGAGCAGTACTTC | CASSLASIGQNYEQYF
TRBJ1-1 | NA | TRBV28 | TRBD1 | TGTGCCAGCAGGACCGACAGGGCGGACACTGAAGCTTTCTTT | CASRTDRADTEAFF
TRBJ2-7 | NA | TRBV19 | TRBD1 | TGTGCCAGTACAGACAGGGGATACGAGCAGTACTTC | CASTDRGYEQYF
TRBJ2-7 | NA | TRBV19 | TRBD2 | TGTGCCAGTAGTATAGGTACAGGGGCGACTAGCGGAGCCGAGCAGTACTTC | CASSIGTGATSGAEQYF
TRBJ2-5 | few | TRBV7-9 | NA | TGTGCCAGCAGCTGGGACCAAGAGACCCAGTACTTC | CASSWDQETQYF
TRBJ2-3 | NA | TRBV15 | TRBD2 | TGTGCCACCAGCAGACGCTTAGCGGGAGATACGCAGTATTTT | CATSRRLAGDTQYF
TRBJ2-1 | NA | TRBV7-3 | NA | TGTGCCAGCAGCACTGGGACGCCCGGGGATGAGCAGTTCTTC | CASSTGTPGDEQFF
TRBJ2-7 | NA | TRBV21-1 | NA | TGTGCCAGCAGCATTACAGGGGACCCCTACGAGCAGTACTTC | CASSITGDPYEQYF
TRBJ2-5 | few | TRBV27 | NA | TGTGCCAGCAGTCCACCAGCCTCAAGGGGAGAGACCCAGTACTTC | CASSPPASRGETQYF
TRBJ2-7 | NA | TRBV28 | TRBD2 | TGTGCCAGCAGTTTAGGACTAGCGGGGCCTCTAAACGAGCAGTACTTC | CASSLGLAGPLNEQYF
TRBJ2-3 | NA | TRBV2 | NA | TGTGCCAGCAGTGAAGCAGGTCAGCTCAGCACAGATACGCAGTATTTT | CASSEAGQLSTDTQYF
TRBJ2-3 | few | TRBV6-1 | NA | TGTGCCAGCAGTGAAGCGGCGGGACTCACAGATACGCAGTATTTT | CASSEAAGLTDTQYF
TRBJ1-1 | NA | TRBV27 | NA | TGTGCCAGCAGCCGAACGACAGGAAGAACCACTGAAGCTTTCTTT | CASSRTTGRTTEAFF
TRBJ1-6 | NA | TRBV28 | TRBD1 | TGTGCCAGCAGCCCGTCTAATCACAGGGGTTCACCCCTCCACTTT | CASSPSNHRGSPLHF
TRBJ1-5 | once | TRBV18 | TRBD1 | TGTGCCAGCTCACCACGGACAGGGGATCAGCCCCAGCATTTT | CASSPRTGDQPQHF
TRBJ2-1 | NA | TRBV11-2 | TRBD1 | TGTGCCAGCAGCCCAGACAGGGGAAACAATGAGCAGTTCTTC | CASSPDRGNNEQFF
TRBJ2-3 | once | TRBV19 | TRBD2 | TGTGCCAGCCGGGGACTAGGTAGCACAGATACGCAGTATTTT | CASRGLGSTDTQYF
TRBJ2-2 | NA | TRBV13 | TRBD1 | TGTGCCAGCAGCCCCGGACAGGGGGCGAACACCGGGGAGCTGTTTTTT | CASSPGQGANTGELFF
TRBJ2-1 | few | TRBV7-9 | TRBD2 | TGTGCCAGCAGCAGCCGGACTAGCGTGGACAATGAGCAGTTCTTC | CASSSRTSVDNEQFF